The clone carrying this T cell receptor beta chain was picked up a small number of times. Its antigen is undetermined. With 6 bases clipped from V and 2 bases from J, the junction kept 6 bases outside the gene matches. The CDR3 is 15 residues long. Researchers made TCR cDNA using 5'RACE template switching, and this step added a universal primer site and UMIs. MiXCR, applied by TCRdb to the 5' RACE reads, yields one record per CDR3 protein. The sample consists of some 670,000 distinct CDR3 sequences, approximately 13% of them appearing once. This entry belongs to a study of T cells after yellow fever vaccination. Background on the study: In the case of low-cell-number fractions, SMART-Seq v4 Ultra Low Input was used for preparation. Overall study results and limits: Reappearance after the booster was observed for most primary-vaccination clones (roughly 97% CD4, around 90% CD8). Compared with primary, the secondary response was weaker and peaked at day 5, not 15.

Sequenced material: PBMCs, taken on the day of the yellow fever booster vaccination. The rearrangement uses TRBV12-3 or TRBV12-4 and TRBJ2-5, with TRBD2 identical over 10 bases. This clonotype originated in a man younger than 45 who received the YFV17D yellow fever vaccine. The CDR3 coding sequence is TGTGCCAGCAGGATAGCGGGAGGCGCGCAAGAGACCCAGTACTTC. Translation: CASRIAGGAQETQYF.